The 21 T cell receptor beta chains listed next were all sequenced from one sample in a study of cytomegalovirus exposure and HLA in healthy donors. The PCR was carried out with 60 Vbeta primers and 13 Jbeta primers. Repertoires were generated with immunoSEQ multiplex PCR, while TCRdb's copy carries only in-frame clones and drops some. This sample carries roughly 100,000 clones, around 79% of them seen once, and the ten largest clones take 4.5% to 6%. The sample comprised PBMCs. The receptors stem from a woman in her thirties or forties in good health and CMV-seronegative.

The rearrangement joins TRBV5-8 to TRBJ2-7, with 7 positions matching TRBD1. CDR1 and CDR2 from the germline V gene are SGHTS and YDEGEE. The CDR3 has 16 residues. The junction had 15 bases not matched to a gene; V was cut back by 6 bases and J by 3 bases. This CDR3 reads CASIVTGPSSLYEQYF. CDR3 coding DNA: TGTGCCAGCATCGTGACAGGGCCCTCCTCCCTCTACGAGCAGTACTTC. The whole variable domain, remainder taken from reference TRBV5-8 and TRBJ2-7, is EAGVTQSPTHLIKTRGQQATLRCSPISGHTSVYWYQQALGLGLQFLLWYDEGEERNRGNFPPRFSGRQFPNYSSELNVNALELEDSALYLCASIVTGPSSLYEQYFGPGTRLTVT.

The CDR3 DNA follows: TGTGCCAGCAGTTTCACCTTAGCGGGTCTCACCTACGAGCAGTACTTC. Translating it yields CASSFTLAGLTYEQYF. V is TRBV28 and J is TRBJ2-7, with 7 bases matching TRBD2. There are 16 residues in the CDR3. Germline V gene lookup returns CDR1 MDHEN and CDR2 SYDVKM. J lost 2 bases, V lost 3 bases, and 10 bases had no gene match.

There are a few counts of this clone. J is TRBJ2-1 and V is TRBV18, with 7 bases fitting TRBD1. The length of the CDR3 is 14 residues. The J segment lost 2 bases and the V segment lost 4 bases, leaving 2 bases of the junction unmatched. Per the germline V gene, CDR1 is KGHSH and CDR2 is LQKENI. The CDR3 sequence: CASSRQGAYNEQFF. The CDR3 nucleotides are TGTGCCAGCTCACGACAGGGAGCCTACAATGAGCAGTTCTTC.

J is TRBJ1-1 and V is TRBV19; TRBD1 aligns across 12 bases. Germline-derived CDR1 and CDR2 are LNHDA and SQIVND (reference sequence). J lost 5 bases, V lost 5 bases, and 6 bases had no gene match. The length of the CDR3 is 15 residues. CDR3 nucleotides: TGTGCCAGTAGTTTGGGACAGGGGGCTCGGACTGAAGCTTTCTTT. Its translation: CASSLGQGARTEAFF.

The rearrangement joins TRBV9 to TRBJ2-5, with TRBD2 identical over 16 bases. V was pared by 2 bases and J by 5 bases, with 6 bases of the junction left unmatched. Germline CDR1 and CDR2: SGDLS and YYNGEE. The CDR3 spans 17 residues. CDR3 loop: CASSVGTSGGARETQYF. In DNA form, the CDR3 reads TGTGCCAGCAGCGTCGGGACTAGCGGGGGGGCTAGGGAGACCCAGTACTTC.

J is TRBJ2-7 and V is TRBV2; possibly TRBD1 for D (6 bases). Per germline, CDR1 SNHLY and CDR2 FYNNEI. The ends were cut back, 3 bases at V and 3 bases at J, with 18 bases in the middle. This CDR3 spans 16 amino acids. CDR3 nucleotide sequence: TGTGCCAGCAGTGAGGGGGCTGGGGCGTCTTACTACGAGCAGTACTTC. It yields the protein CASSEGAGASYYEQYF. The variable domain in full, with the rest retrieved from reference TRBV2 and TRBJ2-7, is EPEVTQTPSHQVTQMGQEVILRCVPISNHLYFYWYRQILGQKVEFLVSFYNNEISEKSEIFDDQFSVERPDGSNFTLKIRSTKLEDSAMYFCASSEGAGASYYEQYFGPGTRLTVT.

The rearrangement links TRBV4-1 to TRBJ2-1, with D possibly matching TRBD1 (5 bases). Germline V CDR1 and CDR2: MGHRA, YSYEKL. The germline V and J ends were trimmed by 0 bases and 0 bases, with 15 bases remaining between them. The CDR3 consists of 18 residues. The CDR3 is CASSQDFRGPSSYNEQFF. CDR3 nucleotides: TGCGCCAGCAGCCAAGATTTTAGGGGTCCAAGCTCCTACAATGAGCAGTTCTTC.

The V gene is TRBV5-4, the J gene TRBJ1-1; a possible D gene is TRBD1 (6 bases). Germline assignment: CDR1 SGHNT and CDR2 YYREEE (reference sequence). The CDR3 extends over 12 amino acids. The V gene lost 3 bases and the J gene lost 10 bases, with 13 bases spanning the gap. CDR3 bases: TGTGCCAGCAGCTCAACAGGGTTGGGAGCTTTCTTT. This encodes CASSSTGLGAFF.

This chain links TRBV19 with TRBJ1-5, with no clear D. The germline CDR1 and CDR2 sequences are LNHDA and SQIVND (reference sequence). The V end was cut by 3 bases, the J end by 0 bases, with 9 bases between. The CDR3 covers 15 residues. CDR3 sequence (DNA): TGTGCCAGTAGTATTATGAAACTTAGCAATCAGCCCCAGCATTTT. Translation gives CASSIMKLSNQPQHF. The entire variable domain, with the rest obtained from reference TRBV19 and TRBJ1-5, is as follows: DGGITQSPKYLFRKEGQNVTLSCEQNLNHDAMYWYRQDPGQGLRLIYYSQIVNDFQKGDIAEGYSVSREKKESFPLTVTSAQKNPTAFYLCASSIMKLSNQPQHFGDGTRLSIL.

J is TRBJ1-1 and V is TRBV7-9; D remains ambiguous. This CDR3 has 13 amino acids. V lost 0 bases, J lost 8 bases, and 10 bases lay in between. Per the germline V gene, CDR1 is SEHNR and CDR2 is FQNEAQ (reference sequence). In DNA, the CDR3 is TGTGCCAGCAGCTTAGCGGCCAGTCCAGAAGCTTTCTTT. Protein product: CASSLAASPEAFF.

Worth noting for this clone: The CDR3 does not end in the conserved phenylalanine or tryptophan, so this is likely a read error. The chain carries TRBV15 and TRBJ1-1; 10 bases align to TRBD1. V shed 0 bases and J 7 bases; nucleotides not matched to a gene: 5. The CDR3 sequence is 15 residues long. Germline CDR1 is LNHNV and CDR2 is YYDKDF (reference sequence). The CDR3 is CATSRDTGTGVEAFV. For the CDR3, the DNA is TGTGCCACCAGCAGAGATACCGGGACAGGGGTTGAAGCTTTCGTT.

The chain joins TRBV11-3 to TRBJ2-3; 9 nucleotides align to TRBD2. The CDR3 runs to 13 residues. Germline values: CDR1 SGHNT, CDR2 YENEEA. V shed 4 bases and J 11 bases; nucleotides not matched to a gene: 7. The CDR3 coding sequence is TGTGCCAGCAGCTCCATTGGCGGGGGGGTGCAGTATTTT. Encoded protein: CASSSIGGGVQYF.

The rearrangement joins TRBV15 to TRBJ2-1, with D possibly TRBD1 on 6 matching bases. Germline V CDR1 and CDR2: LNHNV, YYDKDF (reference sequence). Trimming took off 1 base at V and 0 bases at J, with 10 bases between the two ends. This CDR3 has 16 residues. The chain's CDR3 is CATSRVDRSSYNEQFF. The CDR3 DNA follows: TGTGCCACCAGCAGAGTAGACAGGAGCTCCTACAATGAGCAGTTCTTC.

The rearrangement joins TRBV5-1 to TRBJ1-5; 8 nucleotides line up with TRBD1. There are 21 residues in the CDR3. The J segment lost 5 bases and the V segment lost 1 base, leaving 23 bases of the junction unmatched. From germline, CDR1 is SGHRS and CDR2 YFSETQ. The CDR3 loop reads CASSLPTRWQGAAAGDQPQHF. In DNA, the CDR3 is TGCGCCAGCAGCTTGCCTACCAGATGGCAGGGGGCCGCGGCTGGTGATCAGCCCCAGCATTTT.

A remark on this clone: The same CDR3 arises from other DNA sequences in this sample as well. The rearrangement links TRBV7-8 to TRBJ1-5; 9 nucleotides line up with TRBD1. Unmatched junction bases numbered 2, after V lost 4 bases and J lost 1 base. CDR3 size: 15 residues. Germline CDR1 SGHVS, CDR2 FQNEAQ. The CDR3: CASSSGTGSNQPQHF. Written as DNA, the CDR3 is TGTGCCAGCAGCTCTGGGACAGGGAGCAATCAGCCCCAGCATTTT.

This chain joins TRBV7-3 and TRBJ1-1; TRBD1 agrees at 9 bases. J gave up 3 bases and V 5 bases, and 7 bases lay outside the gene matches. This CDR3 has 15 residues. The germline CDR1 and CDR2 sequences are SGHTA and FQGTGA. The CDR3 reads CASSPQGAGYTEAFF. The DNA of the CDR3 is TGTGCCAGCAGCCCACAGGGGGCAGGGTACACTGAAGCTTTCTTT. Full variable domain (rest looked up from reference TRBV7-3 and TRBJ1-1): GAGVSQTPSNKVTEKGKYVELRCDPISGHTALYWYRQSLGQGPEFLIYFQGTGAADDSGLPNDRFFAVRPEGSVSTLKIQRTERGDSAVYLCASSPQGAGYTEAFFGQGTRLTVV.

The DNA of the CDR3 is TGCGCCAGCAGCGATGGGCGGGCCACCTACGAGCAGTACTTC. The encoded protein is CASSDGRATYEQYF. The V and J genes are TRBV5-1 and TRBJ2-7, with D tentatively TRBD2 (5 bases). CDR1 is SGHRS and CDR2 is YFSETQ in the germline V gene. Between the trimmed V and J ends, which lost 4 bases and 2 bases, there was a span of 13 bases. This CDR3 spans 14 amino acids.

The chain has TRBV7-9 and TRBJ2-3; D is unresolved. The CDR3 consists of 14 residues. Germline V CDR1 and CDR2: SEHNR, FQNEAQ (reference sequence). The V and J ends lost 5 bases and 2 bases respectively, with 11 bases between them. CDR3 DNA sequence: TGTGCCAGCAGCCGATGGTCGGTCACAGATACGCAGTATTTT. Translating gives CASSRWSVTDTQYF.

The rearrangement uses TRBV7-2 and TRBJ2-3; D is uncertain. Trimming took 3 bases from V and 2 from J, leaving 21 bases between them. This CDR3 comprises 18 residues. The germline gives CDR1 SGHTA, CDR2 FQGNSA. The CDR3 nucleotides are TGTGCCAGCAGCTTGGCTGAGGTAGCCGCCAGATACACAGATACGCAGTATTTT. Its translation: CASSLAEVAARYTDTQYF.

This CDR3 is CASSEPGTGAGEQYF. Written as DNA, the CDR3 is TGTGCCAGCAGTGAACCGGGGACAGGGGCCGGCGAGCAGTACTTC. The rearrangement joins TRBV6-1 to TRBJ2-7, with 10 bases that match TRBD1. From germline, CDR1 is MNHNS and CDR2 SASEGT. The CDR3 is made up of 15 amino acids. V lost 2 bases and J lost 6; bases outside the gene matches: 7.

The V gene is TRBV7-2, the J gene TRBJ2-3, with D perhaps matching TRBD1 (5 bases). Trimming took 0 bases from V and 3 from J, leaving 10 bases between them. CDR1 SGHTA and CDR2 FQGNSA come from the germline V gene. The CDR3 is 15 residues long. DNA for the CDR3: TGTGCCAGCAGCTTAGCGCGTCAGGGAACAGATACGCAGTATTTT. Protein product: CASSLARQGTDTQYF.